A selection of T cell receptor beta chains follows, all from one sample in a study of blood T cell repertoires in COVID-19. Profiled with immunoSEQ multiplex PCR; TCRdb holds only in-frame clones, not every one. In the table there are a few hundred thousand clones, roughly 90% of which are singletons. Sequencing used peripheral blood. The receptors originated from a man between 18 and 29 years old with active or convalescent COVID-19. CDR3s leave out the opening cysteine and the closing phenylalanine or tryptophan. Expanded clones get a size class; other rows say once, few or many, or leave the size out.

V gene: TRBV19
J gene: TRBJ1-2
clone size: -
CDR3 protein: ASSIADYGYT

V gene: TRBV5-1
J gene: TRBJ1-6
clone size: once
CDR3 protein: ASSRQGSYNSPLH

V gene: TRBV9
J gene: TRBJ1-1
clone size: -
CDR3 protein: ASSPWFGGTEAF

V gene: TRBV7-2
J gene: TRBJ2-5
clone size: -
CDR3 protein: ASSFNPRETQY

V gene: TRBV20-1
J gene: TRBJ2-7
clone size: -
CDR3 protein: RPDRYYEQY

V gene: TRBV2
J gene: TRBJ1-2
clone size: -
CDR3 protein: ASIGREGDRAFPNYGYT

V gene: TRBV5-6
J gene: TRBJ1-6
clone size: once
CDR3 protein: ASKRQPSSYNSPLH

V gene: TRBV12-3/TRBV12-4
J gene: TRBJ1-5
clone size: once
CDR3 protein: ASSFRDRAQH

V gene: TRBV13
J gene: TRBJ1-5
clone size: -
CDR3 protein: ASSLGGTGNSNQPQH

V gene: TRBV27
J gene: TRBJ2-1
clone size: -
CDR3 protein: ASTVGPEQF

V gene: TRBV5-5
J gene: TRBJ2-7
clone size: -
CDR3 protein: ASSSVRGGYEQY

V gene: TRBV12-5
J gene: TRBJ1-5
clone size: -
CDR3 protein: ASGRDSAIQH

V gene: TRBV12-3/TRBV12-4
J gene: TRBJ1-2
clone size: -
CDR3 protein: ASSQYLYGYT

V gene: TRBV6-5
J gene: TRBJ2-7
clone size: -
CDR3 protein: ASSLGSGHYEQY

V gene: TRBV4-3
J gene: TRBJ1-1
clone size: -
CDR3 protein: ASSQGQGRTEAF

V gene: TRBV12-3/TRBV12-4
J gene: TRBJ2-7
clone size: once
CDR3 protein: ASSPSLSYEQY

V gene: TRBV19
J gene: TRBJ1-1
clone size: -
CDR3 protein: ASSITGGGVNTEAF

V gene: TRBV18
J gene: TRBJ2-2
clone size: -
CDR3 protein: ASSLNSGVTGELF

V gene: TRBV5-1
J gene: TRBJ2-7
clone size: -
CDR3 protein: ASSLAASSEQY

V gene: TRBV5-6
J gene: TRBJ2-1
clone size: -
CDR3 protein: ASSAVGSYNEQF

V gene: TRBV19
J gene: TRBJ1-4
clone size: -
CDR3 protein: ASSDRGSNEKLF

V gene: TRBV12-3/TRBV12-4
J gene: TRBJ2-4
clone size: -
CDR3 protein: ASSFGDIQY

V gene: TRBV9
J gene: TRBJ2-1
clone size: -
CDR3 protein: ASSVALSRRGAEGYNEQF

V gene: TRBV13
J gene: TRBJ2-5
clone size: -
CDR3 protein: ASRTNWAETQY